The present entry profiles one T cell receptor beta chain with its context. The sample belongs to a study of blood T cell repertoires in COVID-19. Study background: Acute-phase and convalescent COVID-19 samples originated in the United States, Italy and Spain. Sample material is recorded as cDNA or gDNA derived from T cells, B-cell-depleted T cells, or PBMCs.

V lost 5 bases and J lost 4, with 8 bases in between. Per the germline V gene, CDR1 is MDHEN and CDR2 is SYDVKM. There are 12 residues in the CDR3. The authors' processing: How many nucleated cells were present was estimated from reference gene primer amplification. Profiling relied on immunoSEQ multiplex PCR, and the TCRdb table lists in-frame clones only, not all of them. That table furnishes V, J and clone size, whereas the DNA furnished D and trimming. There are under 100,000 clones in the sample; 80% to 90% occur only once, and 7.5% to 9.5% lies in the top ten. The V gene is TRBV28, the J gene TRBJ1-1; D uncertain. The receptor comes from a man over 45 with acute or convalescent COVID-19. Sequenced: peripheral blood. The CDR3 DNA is TGTGCCAGCAGTCAATTTCCCACTGAAGCTTTCTTT. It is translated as CASSQFPTEAFF.